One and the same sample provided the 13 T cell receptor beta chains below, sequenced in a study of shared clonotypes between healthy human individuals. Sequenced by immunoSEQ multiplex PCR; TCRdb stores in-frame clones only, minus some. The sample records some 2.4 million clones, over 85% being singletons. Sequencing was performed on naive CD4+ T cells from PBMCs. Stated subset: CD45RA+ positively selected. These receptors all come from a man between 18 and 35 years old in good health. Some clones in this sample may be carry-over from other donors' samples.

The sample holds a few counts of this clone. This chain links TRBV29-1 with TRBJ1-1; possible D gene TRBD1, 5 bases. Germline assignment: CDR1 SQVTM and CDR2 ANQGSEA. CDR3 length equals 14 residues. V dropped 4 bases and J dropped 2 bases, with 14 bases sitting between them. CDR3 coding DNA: TGCAGCGTTGCAAGGGACGAAGTAAACACTGAAGCTTTCTTT. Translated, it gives CSVARDEVNTEAFF.

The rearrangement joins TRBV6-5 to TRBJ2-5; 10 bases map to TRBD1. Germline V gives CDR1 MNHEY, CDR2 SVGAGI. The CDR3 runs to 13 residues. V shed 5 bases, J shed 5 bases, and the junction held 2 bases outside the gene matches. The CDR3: CASSDRGRETQYF. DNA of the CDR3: TGTGCCAGCAGTGACAGGGGGCGCGAGACCCAGTACTTC.

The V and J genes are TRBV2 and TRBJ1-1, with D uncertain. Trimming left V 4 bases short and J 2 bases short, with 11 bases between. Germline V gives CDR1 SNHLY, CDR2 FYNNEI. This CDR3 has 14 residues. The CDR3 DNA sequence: TGTGCCAGCAGTGGGCGGCAGGCCAACACTGAAGCTTTCTTT. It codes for CASSGRQANTEAFF.

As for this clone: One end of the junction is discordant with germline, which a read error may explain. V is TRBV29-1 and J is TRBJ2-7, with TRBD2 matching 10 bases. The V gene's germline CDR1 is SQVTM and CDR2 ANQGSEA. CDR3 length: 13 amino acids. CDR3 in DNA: TGTAGCCTCCGTATTAGCGGGAGGAACGAGCAGTACTTC. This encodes CSLRISGRNEQYF.

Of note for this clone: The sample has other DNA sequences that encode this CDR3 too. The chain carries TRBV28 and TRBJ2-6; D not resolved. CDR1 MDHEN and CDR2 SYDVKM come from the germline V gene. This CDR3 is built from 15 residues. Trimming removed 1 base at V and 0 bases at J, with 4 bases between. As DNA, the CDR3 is TGTGCCAGCAGTTTATCCAGCTCTGGGGCCAACGTCCTGACTTTC. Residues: CASSLSSSGANVLTF.

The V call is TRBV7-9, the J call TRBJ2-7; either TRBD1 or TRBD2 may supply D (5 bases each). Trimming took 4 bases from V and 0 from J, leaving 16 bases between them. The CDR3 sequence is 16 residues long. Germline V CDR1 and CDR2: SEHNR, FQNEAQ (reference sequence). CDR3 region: CASSSGSWDASYEQYF. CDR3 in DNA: TGTGCCAGCAGCTCCGGCTCCTGGGACGCCTCCTACGAGCAGTACTTC.

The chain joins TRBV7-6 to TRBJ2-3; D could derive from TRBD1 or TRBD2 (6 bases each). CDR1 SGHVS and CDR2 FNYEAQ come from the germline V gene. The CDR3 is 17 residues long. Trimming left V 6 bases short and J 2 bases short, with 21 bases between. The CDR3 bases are TGTGCCAGCAGGGCCTCCGGAGGGGGGAGTTACACAGATACGCAGTATTTT. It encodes CASRASGGGSYTDTQYF.

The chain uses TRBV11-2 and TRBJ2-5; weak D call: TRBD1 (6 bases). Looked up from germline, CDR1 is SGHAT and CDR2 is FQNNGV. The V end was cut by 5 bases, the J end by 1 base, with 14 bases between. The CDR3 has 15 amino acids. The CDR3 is CASSTPTGAQETQYF. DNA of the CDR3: TGTGCCAGCAGCACCCCGACAGGAGCCCAAGAGACCCAGTACTTC.

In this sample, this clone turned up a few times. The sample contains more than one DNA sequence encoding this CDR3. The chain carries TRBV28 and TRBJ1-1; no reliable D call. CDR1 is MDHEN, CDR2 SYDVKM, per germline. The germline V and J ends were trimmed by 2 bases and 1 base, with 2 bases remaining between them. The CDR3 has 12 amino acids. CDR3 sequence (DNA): TGTGCCAGCAGTTTAGGGAACACTGAAGCTTTCTTT. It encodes CASSLGNTEAFF.

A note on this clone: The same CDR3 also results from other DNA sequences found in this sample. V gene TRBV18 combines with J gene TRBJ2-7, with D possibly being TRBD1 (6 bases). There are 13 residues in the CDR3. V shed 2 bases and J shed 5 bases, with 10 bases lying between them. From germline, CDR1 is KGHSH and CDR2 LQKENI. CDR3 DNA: TGTGCCAGCTCACCAAACAGGGAAAACGAGCAGTACTTC. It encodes CASSPNRENEQYF.

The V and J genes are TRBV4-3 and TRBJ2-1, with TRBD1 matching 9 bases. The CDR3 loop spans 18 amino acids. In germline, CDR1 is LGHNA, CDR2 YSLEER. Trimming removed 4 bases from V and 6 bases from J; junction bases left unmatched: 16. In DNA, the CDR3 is TGCGCCAGCAGCCTAGTAATCGGGCGGGACAGGGCACCCAATGAGCAGTTCTTC. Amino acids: CASSLVIGRDRAPNEQFF.

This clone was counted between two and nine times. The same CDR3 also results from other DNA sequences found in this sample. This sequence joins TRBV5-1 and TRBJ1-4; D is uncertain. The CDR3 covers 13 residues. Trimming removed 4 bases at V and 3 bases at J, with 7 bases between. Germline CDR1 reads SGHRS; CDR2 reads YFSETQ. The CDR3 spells CASSPDPNEKLFF. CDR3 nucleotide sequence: TGCGCCAGCAGCCCGGACCCTAATGAAAAACTGTTTTTT.

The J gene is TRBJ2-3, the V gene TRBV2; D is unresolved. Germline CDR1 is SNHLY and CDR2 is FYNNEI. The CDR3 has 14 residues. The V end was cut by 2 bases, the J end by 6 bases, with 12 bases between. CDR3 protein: CASSERPNGDTQYF. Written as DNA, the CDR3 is TGTGCCAGCAGTGAAAGGCCGAATGGTGATACGCAGTATTTT. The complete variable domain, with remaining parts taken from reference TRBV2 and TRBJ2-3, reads EPEVTQTPSHQVTQMGQEVILRCVPISNHLYFYWYRQILGQKVEFLVSFYNNEISEKSEIFDDQFSVERPDGSNFTLKIRSTKLEDSAMYFCASSERPNGDTQYFGPGTRLTVL.